Presented here are 29 T cell receptor beta chains from one specimen sequenced in a study of blood T cell repertoires in COVID-19. Sequencing was performed with immunoSEQ multiplex PCR; in TCRdb, only in-frame clones are kept and a portion is missing. Among tens of thousands of clones listed, roughly 87% were seen once. Sequenced input: peripheral blood. The receptors derive from a man aged 60-69 years with COVID-19, enrolled during active disease.

This clone was seen only a few times. This chain joins TRBV24-1 and TRBJ2-2; 12 nucleotides match TRBD2. Per germline, CDR1 KGHDR and CDR2 SFDVKD. V shed 3 bases, J shed 7 bases, and the junction held 8 bases outside the gene matches. This CDR3 has 17 amino acids. CDR3 sequence reads: CATSDPGTSGFDGELFF. CDR3 in DNA: TGTGCCACCAGTGATCCCGGGACTAGCGGGTTCGACGGGGAGCTGTTTTTT.

Of note for this clone: Mismatch with germline at one junction end may stem from a read error. The rearrangement uses TRBV28 and TRBJ2-3; tentatively, D is TRBD1 or TRBD2 (7 bases each). Germline V gene data show CDR1 as MDHEN and CDR2 as SYDVKM. This CDR3 spans 14 amino acids. In nucleotides, the CDR3 is TGTGCCGGCAGGGGGGGGTACGGCACAGATACGCAGTATTTT. It is translated as CAGRGGYGTDTQYF.

The chain links TRBV27 to TRBJ1-1; D is unclear. V was trimmed by 4 bases and J by 0 bases, leaving 9 bases between them. There are 14 residues in the CDR3. Looked up from germline, CDR1 is MNHEY and CDR2 is SMNVEV (reference sequence). CDR3: CASSWAGMNTEAFF. The CDR3 region has the DNA TGTGCCAGCAGTTGGGCTGGAATGAACACTGAAGCTTTCTTT.

The chain is built from TRBV25-1 and TRBJ2-6; 10 nucleotides match TRBD1. The germline gives CDR1 MGHDK, CDR2 SYGVNS. The CDR3 is 18 residues long. V gave up 3 bases and J gave up 0 bases; unmatched junction bases: 5. Written as DNA, the CDR3 is TGTGCCAGCAGTGATTCGACAGGGGGCTTCTCTGGGGCCAACGTCCTGACTTTC. This gives the protein CASSDSTGGFSGANVLTF.

V and J are TRBV12-5 and TRBJ2-1; 7 bases align to TRBD1. From germline, CDR1 is LGHNT and CDR2 FRNRAP. The CDR3 runs to 16 residues. The V gene end was trimmed by 4 bases and the J gene end by 5 bases; junction bases not matched to a gene: 11. The CDR3 is CASGSGQYQSDNEQFF. The CDR3 coding sequence is TGTGCTAGTGGTTCGGGACAGTACCAGTCGGACAATGAGCAGTTCTTC.

The chain carries TRBV9 and TRBJ2-7; the match to TRBD2 covers 9 bases. Germline values: CDR1 SGDLS, CDR2 YYNGEE. Trimming took 0 bases from V and 5 from J; bases not matched to a gene: 6. CDR3 size: 15 residues. CDR3 in amino acids: CASSVDGVAGDEQYF. The CDR3 bases are TGTGCCAGCAGCGTAGATGGGGTAGCGGGAGACGAGCAGTACTTC.

This chain uses TRBV6-1 with TRBJ1-2; D gene ambiguous. The V and J ends lost 3 bases and 4 bases respectively, with 12 bases between them. Germline lookup yields CDR1 MNHNS and CDR2 SASEGT. The CDR3 has 14 amino acids. The CDR3 DNA sequence: TGTGCCAGCAGTGAGGAGATTCTCGGCTATGGCTACACCTTC. Its translation: CASSEEILGYGYTF.

The chain is built from TRBV28 and TRBJ1-5; D remains ambiguous. CDR1 MDHEN and CDR2 SYDVKM come from the germline V gene. There are 15 residues in the CDR3. V lost 6 bases, J lost 4 bases, and 16 bases lay in between. Here the CDR3 DNA reads TGTGCCAGCAGACCCGCGACGGCAGCGAATCAGCCCCAGCATTTT. Residues: CASRPATAANQPQHF.

This rearrangement joins TRBV6-4 to TRBJ1-2, with D possibly being TRBD1 (6 bases). V lost 3 bases and J 7 bases, leaving 9 bases between the germline ends. The CDR3 runs to 12 residues. Germline values: CDR1 MRHNA, CDR2 SNTAGT. CDR3 amino acids: CASSEQGGGYTF. In DNA, the CDR3 is TGTGCCAGCAGTGAACAGGGCGGTGGCTACACCTTC.

V is TRBV2 and J is TRBJ2-3, with D perhaps matching TRBD2 (6 bases). In germline, CDR1 is SNHLY, CDR2 FYNNEI. CDR3 length: 14 amino acids. The ends were cut back, 5 bases at V and 2 bases at J, with 11 bases in the middle. CDR3 nucleotides: TGTGCCAGCAGTCCGGGCGGGGCCACAGATACGCAGTATTTT. The encoded protein is CASSPGGATDTQYF. Full variable domain (outside the CDR3, taken from reference TRBV2 and TRBJ2-3): EPEVTQTPSHQVTQMGQEVILRCVPISNHLYFYWYRQILGQKVEFLVSFYNNEISEKSEIFDDQFSVERPDGSNFTLKIRSTKLEDSAMYFCASSPGGATDTQYFGPGTRLTVL.

The rearrangement uses TRBV2 and TRBJ1-2, with D possibly being TRBD1 (5 bases). The CDR3 is 13 residues long. V lost 1 base and J lost 7, with 10 bases in between. CDR1 and CDR2 (germline): SNHLY, FYNNEI. CDR3 in amino acids: CASSEGGRAGYTF. The CDR3 bases are TGTGCCAGCAGTGAAGGGGGCAGGGCTGGCTACACCTTC.

The chain combines TRBV25-1 with TRBJ2-7; 10 nucleotides align to TRBD2. With V trimmed by 10 bases and J by 7 bases, 16 bases remained unmatched. This CDR3 region has 15 residues. Germline V gene sequence: CDR1 MGHDK, CDR2 SYGVNS. The CDR3 nucleotides read TGTGCCACCCGCTCCGGGCTAGCGGGAGTTCGGGAGCAGTACTTC. This gives the protein CATRSGLAGVREQYF.

This clone has a handful of counts. The J gene is TRBJ1-1, the V gene TRBV19; D not certain. Germline V gene lookup returns CDR1 LNHDA and CDR2 SQIVND (reference sequence). V lost 3 bases to trimming and J lost 5 bases, with 10 bases between them. This CDR3 has 13 amino acids. CDR3 nucleotide sequence: TGTGCCAGTAGTATCTCGGGGTTTACTGAAGCTTTCTTT. Its protein is CASSISGFTEAFF.

V and J are TRBV28 and TRBJ2-6, with 13 nucleotides matching TRBD2. This CDR3 comprises 18 residues. J lost 2 bases, V lost 4 bases, and 5 bases had no gene match. CDR1 and CDR2 (germline): MDHEN, SYDVKM. DNA of the CDR3: TGTGCCAGCAGTTGGACTAGCGGGAGTAGCGCTGGGGCCAACGTCCTGACTTTC. It is translated as CASSWTSGSSAGANVLTF.

Only one count was recorded for this clone. The V call is TRBV10-3, the J call TRBJ1-6; 9 bases align to TRBD1. This CDR3 has 17 amino acids. CDR1 is ENHRY, CDR2 SYGVKD, per germline. Germline trimming cut 0 bases from V and 7 bases from J; bases unmatched to any gene: 7. CDR3 coding DNA: TGTGCCATCAGTGAGTCAGGGACAGGGCCCCGAAATTCACCCCTCCACTTT. Protein: CAISESGTGPRNSPLHF.

The gene calls are TRBV27 and TRBJ2-3; D unresolved. V dropped 6 bases and J dropped 6 bases, with 10 bases sitting between them. Germline V gene sequence: CDR1 MNHEY, CDR2 SMNVEV (reference sequence). The CDR3 is made up of 12 amino acids. CDR3 nucleotides: TGTGCCAGCAGAGCCCCTCGGGATACGCAGTATTTT. Translated: CASRAPRDTQYF.

This sequence joins TRBV5-1 and TRBJ2-1; TRBD2 matches at 13 bases. V shed 3 bases, J shed 6 bases, and the junction held 12 bases outside the gene matches. This CDR3 spans 18 amino acids. CDR1 and CDR2 from the germline V gene are SGHRS and YFSETQ. CDR3 loop: CASSSGEPGLAGPNEQFF. In DNA, the CDR3 is TGCGCCAGCAGCTCTGGGGAACCGGGACTAGCGGGGCCCAATGAGCAGTTCTTC.

This chain connects TRBV19 to TRBJ2-5; D is perhaps TRBD1 (6 bases). Germline CDR1 LNHDA, CDR2 SQIVND (reference sequence). The ends were cut back, 1 base at V and 3 bases at J, with 12 bases in the middle. The length of the CDR3 is 15 residues. CDR3 nucleotides: TGTGCCAGTAGTATAGTTGGGACAAATAAAGAGACCCAGTACTTC. This encodes CASSIVGTNKETQYF.

This clone was observed a few times. V usage is TRBV5-1 and J usage is TRBJ1-1, with 7 bases aligning to TRBD1. Trimming took 3 bases from V and 2 from J; bases not matched to a gene: 7. The CDR3 loop spans 15 amino acids. Germline V CDR1 and CDR2: SGHRS, YFSETQ. The chain's CDR3 is CASSWRGPENTEAFF. The CDR3 DNA is TGCGCCAGCAGCTGGAGGGGGCCCGAAAACACTGAAGCTTTCTTT.

The table lists this clone with a count of one. In DNA, the CDR3 is TGTGCCAGCAGCACTAGCGGGAGCCAAGAGACCCAGTACTTC. It specifies CASSTSGSQETQYF. V usage is TRBV6-6 and J usage is TRBJ2-5; 11 bases agree with TRBD2. The V segment lost 6 bases and the J segment 1 base; nucleotides outside the gene matches: 1. CDR1 is MNHNY, CDR2 SVGAGI, per germline (reference sequence). This CDR3 spans 14 amino acids.

J is TRBJ1-2 and V is TRBV4-1; D gene ambiguous. The germline V gene encodes CDR1 MGHRA and CDR2 YSYEKL. Trimming took 4 bases from V and 0 from J, leaving 9 bases between them. This CDR3 contains 14 residues. The CDR3 bases are TGCGCCAGCAGCCCCCCAGGCACTAACTATGGCTACACCTTC. It encodes CASSPPGTNYGYTF.

This chain uses TRBV7-8 with TRBJ2-1, with D perhaps TRBD2 (5 bases). This CDR3 has 16 residues. V was trimmed by 5 bases and J by 4 bases, leaving 18 bases between them. Germline CDR1 reads SGHVS; CDR2 reads FQNEAQ. The CDR3 DNA sequence: TGTGCCAGCAGCCCCCAACTAGAGACTTCATACAATGAGCAGTTCTTC. This sequence encodes CASSPQLETSYNEQFF.

The sample holds a few counts of this clone. The chain links TRBV2 to TRBJ1-1; D unclear. Germline CDR1 SNHLY, CDR2 FYNNEI. Trimming left V 1 base short and J 3 bases short, with 9 bases between. The CDR3 has 14 amino acids. This CDR3 is CASSEDRRDTEAFF. CDR3 nucleotides: TGTGCCAGCAGTGAAGATAGGCGGGACACTGAAGCTTTCTTT.

The rearrangement links TRBV28 to TRBJ1-2; 9 bases agree with TRBD1. Germline V gene sequence: CDR1 MDHEN, CDR2 SYDVKM. The CDR3 extends over 18 amino acids. V shed 5 bases, J shed 4 bases, and the junction held 17 bases outside the gene matches. The CDR3 coding sequence is TGTGCCAGCAGTCAACCGGGACAGGGAAATAGTCTTATCTATGGCTACACCTTC. Residues: CASSQPGQGNSLIYGYTF.

The chain is built from TRBV19 and TRBJ2-1, with a tentative D call TRBD2 (7 bases). V was cut by 3 bases and J by 6 bases, with 24 bases left in between. CDR3 length: 18 residues. Per germline, CDR1 LNHDA and CDR2 SQIVND (reference sequence). The CDR3 nucleotides are TGTGCCAGTAGTATTCGTTTAGGGGGGGAACCGGCGAGCAATGAGCAGTTCTTC. Its translation: CASSIRLGGEPASNEQFF. The whole variable domain, filled in from reference TRBV19 and TRBJ2-1, reads DGGITQSPKYLFRKEGQNVTLSCEQNLNHDAMYWYRQDPGQGLRLIYYSQIVNDFQKGDIAEGYSVSREKKESFPLTVTSAQKNPTAFYLCASSIRLGGEPASNEQFFGPGTRLTVL.

The V gene is TRBV24-1, the J gene TRBJ2-2; D is unclear. V lost 2 bases and J 1 base, leaving 7 bases between the germline ends. Germline V lookup: CDR1 KGHDR, CDR2 SFDVKD. This CDR3 has 15 amino acids. This chain's CDR3 is CATSDSRVNTGELFF. CDR3 DNA: TGTGCCACCAGTGATTCCCGGGTGAACACCGGGGAGCTGTTTTTT.

This chain links TRBV12-3 or TRBV12-4 with TRBJ1-2; D gene unclear. The CDR3 runs to 13 residues. V lost 1 base and J lost 1, with 4 bases in between. The CDR3 coding sequence is TGTGCCAGCAGTTTAGGCAGTAACTATGGCTACACCTTC. Its translation is CASSLGSNYGYTF.

This sequence joins TRBV28 and TRBJ2-7; D possibly corresponds to TRBD2 (6 bases). Between the trimmed V and J ends, which lost 6 bases and 5 bases, there was a span of 20 bases. CDR3 length equals 15 residues. Germline V gene lookup returns CDR1 MDHEN and CDR2 SYDVKM. CDR3 in amino acids: CASSSAGGGFNEQYF. CDR3 bases: TGTGCCAGCAGCTCCGCCGGGGGTGGGTTTAACGAGCAGTACTTC.

The gene calls are TRBV12-3 or TRBV12-4 and TRBJ2-2; no firm D call. The CDR3 loop spans 12 amino acids. The V and J ends lost 7 bases and 4 bases respectively, with 7 bases between them. This CDR3 is CASKMSTGELFF. The CDR3, as DNA: TGTGCCAGCAAAATGAGCACCGGGGAGCTGTTTTTT.